This section outlines one TCR beta chain sequence together with its context. Source study methods: Amplified reference gene primers provided the basis for estimating nucleated cell counts. This table comes from immunoSEQ multiplex PCR, and its TCRdb copy is limited to in-frame clones, with some not included. That table gives V, J and clone size, and the DNA gave D and trimming. The sample carries about 130,000 clones, roughly 82% recorded once. Trimming took 5 bases from V and 6 from J, leaving 11 bases between them. CDR1 and CDR2 from the germline V gene are SNHLY and FYNNEI. The CDR3 runs 13 residues. The data derive from a study of blood T cell repertoires in COVID-19. Whole-study context: Samples came from the United States, Italy and Spain, spanning acute and convalescent COVID-19. Nucleic acid was either cDNA or gDNA, and it came from T cells, B-cell-depleted T cells, or PBMCs.

V gene TRBV2 combines with J gene TRBJ1-5; perhaps TRBD1 as D (5 bases). Sequencing was done on a sample of peripheral blood. The receptor comes from a human donor in a cohort sampled during active COVID-19. CDR3 coding DNA: TGTGCCAGCAGTCCAGGGAGGGTTCAGCCCCAGCATTTT. Amino acid sequence: CASSPGRVQPQHF. Looking up the rest from reference TRBV2 and TRBJ1-5 gives the full variable domain: EPEVTQTPSHQVTQMGQEVILRCVPISNHLYFYWYRQILGQKVEFLVSFYNNEISEKSEIFDDQFSVERPDGSNFTLKIRSTKLEDSAMYFCASSPGRVQPQHFGDGTRLSIL.